The 12 T cell receptor beta chains in this list originate from one sample, sequenced in a study of identifying expanded T cells in peripheral blood. The protocol was immunoSEQ multiplex PCR, while the TCRdb copy is restricted to in-frame clones and leaves out a portion. The table lists about 78,000 clones, roughly four fifths of them singletons. Sequencing input: blood. Every receptor here comes from a person between 18 and 75 years old in good health.

This clone was counted a few times. The chain employs TRBV19 and TRBJ1-5; 7 bases line up with TRBD1. V trimming: 7 bases; J trimming: 5 bases; junction bases outside the gene matches: 8. The CDR3 is 14 residues long. The germline V gene encodes CDR1 LNHDA and CDR2 SQIVND (reference sequence). The CDR3 DNA sequence: TGTGCCAGTACCTCGGACAGGTTATATCAGCCCCAGCATTTT. Translation: CASTSDRLYQPQHF. The full variable domain, its missing parts supplied by reference TRBV19 and TRBJ1-5, is DGGITQSPKYLFRKEGQNVTLSCEQNLNHDAMYWYRQDPGQGLRLIYYSQIVNDFQKGDIAEGYSVSREKKESFPLTVTSAQKNPTAFYLCASTSDRLYQPQHFGDGTRLSIL.

The CDR3 nucleotides are TGTGCCACCAGCAGAGGTGGGGGAGGGGCAGCTAATGAAAAACTGTTTTTT. Amino acid sequence: CATSRGGGGAANEKLFF. The gene calls are TRBV15 and TRBJ1-4; a possible D gene is TRBD1 (5 bases). Trimming left V 1 base short and J 3 bases short, with 15 bases between. The CDR3 covers 17 residues. Germline CDR1 and CDR2: LNHNV and YYDKDF (reference sequence). Full variable domain (rest looked up from reference TRBV15 and TRBJ1-4): DAMVIQNPRYQVTQFGKPVTLSCSQTLNHNVMYWYQQKSSQAPKLLFHYYDKDFNNEADTPDNFQSRRPNTSFCFLDIRSPGLGDTAMYLCATSRGGGGAANEKLFFGSGTQLSVL.

This chain links TRBV6-5 with TRBJ2-7; D is unresolved. V was cut by 1 base and J by 0 bases, with 13 bases left in between. The CDR3 sequence is 16 residues long. Germline assignment: CDR1 MNHEY and CDR2 SVGAGI. The CDR3: CASSYFSSPSSYEQYF. The CDR3 nucleotides are TGTGCCAGCAGTTACTTTTCCTCCCCGAGCTCCTACGAGCAGTACTTC.

The chain joins TRBV19 to TRBJ1-1; D unresolved. Trimming left V 0 bases short and J 0 bases short, with 8 bases between. The CDR3 contains 15 residues. The germline V gene has CDR1 LNHDA and CDR2 SQIVND (reference sequence). The CDR3 DNA follows: TGTGCCAGTAGTATAGATTTAGATATGAACACTGAAGCTTTCTTT. Its protein is CASSIDLDMNTEAFF.

The V gene is TRBV11-2, the J gene TRBJ2-7; D possibly corresponds to TRBD2 (5 bases). The CDR3 has 14 amino acids. V dropped 1 base and J dropped 6 bases, with 13 bases sitting between them. CDR1 is SGHAT, CDR2 FQNNGV, per germline. The CDR3 DNA reads as TGTGCCAGCAGCTTAGTCGGCGGGCCGCCCGAGCAGTACTTC. Translating it yields CASSLVGGPPEQYF.

The chain combines TRBV5-4 with TRBJ2-1, with D possibly TRBD1 on 6 matching bases. V was cut by 3 bases and J by 8 bases, with 15 bases left in between. The length of the CDR3 is 14 residues. Germline V gives CDR1 SGHNT, CDR2 YYREEE (reference sequence). CDR3 sequence reads: CASSSNVGADEQFF. CDR3 in DNA: TGTGCCAGCAGCTCTAATGTGGGGGCAGATGAGCAGTTCTTC. Supplemented by reference TRBV5-4 and TRBJ2-1, the full variable domain reads ETGVTQSPTHLIKTRGQQVTLRCSSQSGHNTVSWYQQALGQGPQFIFQYYREEENGRGNFPPRFSGLQFPNYSSELNVNALELDDSALYLCASSSNVGADEQFFGPGTRLTVL.

J is TRBJ2-5 and V is TRBV5-4, with D perhaps assigned TRBD1 or TRBD2 (6 bases each). CDR1 and CDR2 from the germline V gene are SGHNT and YYREEE (reference sequence). V was trimmed by 0 bases and J by 4 bases, leaving 13 bases between them. This CDR3 has 15 amino acids. The CDR3 reads CASSLGGGGIETQYF. The CDR3 DNA reads as TGTGCCAGCAGCTTGGGAGGGGGAGGAATAGAGACCCAGTACTTC.

V usage is TRBV7-2 and J usage is TRBJ1-2, with 8 bases aligning to TRBD1. CDR1 and CDR2 from the germline V gene are SGHTA and FQGNSA. J lost 3 bases, V lost 5 bases, and 8 bases had no gene match. The CDR3 has 15 residues. Written as DNA, the CDR3 is TGTGCCAGCAGCGCTCACAGGGGGACTGACTATGGCTACACCTTC. This gives the protein CASSAHRGTDYGYTF.

The rearrangement links TRBV9 to TRBJ2-3, with D unclear. The CDR3 length is 12 residues. The germline V gene has CDR1 SGDLS and CDR2 YYNGEE. Trimming removed 0 bases from V and 4 bases from J, with 3 bases in between. CDR3 in DNA: TGTGCCAGCAGCGTAGTTCCAGATACGCAGTATTTT. It specifies CASSVVPDTQYF.

This clone occurred a few times. This chain uses TRBV11-2 with TRBJ2-1; D is unclear. The CDR3 is made up of 12 amino acids. V was cut by 2 bases and J by 6 bases, with 5 bases left in between. From germline, CDR1 is SGHAT and CDR2 FQNNGV. The CDR3 sequence: CASSLSGNEQFF. CDR3 nucleotide sequence: TGTGCCAGCAGCTTATCTGGCAATGAGCAGTTCTTC.

The V call is TRBV5-6, the J call TRBJ2-2, with a weak D call TRBD2 (6 bases). V lost 4 bases and J 1 base, leaving 14 bases between the germline ends. Germline CDR1 is SGHDT and CDR2 is YYEEEE. The CDR3 contains 16 residues. Written as DNA, the CDR3 is TGTGCCAGCAGCCGTGGGATGGGAGGGAACACCGGGGAGCTGTTTTTT. It specifies CASSRGMGGNTGELFF.

The V gene is TRBV5-4, the J gene TRBJ2-7; TRBD1 aligns across 10 bases. The CDR3 is 20 amino acids. Germline loops: CDR1 SGHNT, CDR2 YYREEE (reference sequence). J was trimmed by 2 bases and V by 1 base; bases with no gene match: 18. The chain's CDR3 is CASSLPKKPTGTGDPYEQYF. The DNA for the CDR3 is TGTGCCAGCAGCTTGCCCAAGAAACCGACCGGGACAGGGGACCCCTACGAGCAGTACTTC.